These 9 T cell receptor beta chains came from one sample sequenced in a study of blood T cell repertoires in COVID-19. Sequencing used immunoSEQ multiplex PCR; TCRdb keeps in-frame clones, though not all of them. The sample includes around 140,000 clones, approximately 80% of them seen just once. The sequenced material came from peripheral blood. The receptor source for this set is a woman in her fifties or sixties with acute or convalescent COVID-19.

The CDR3 bases are TGCAGCGTACGTTTCAGGTTACTGAACACTGAAGCTTTCTTT. Its protein is CSVRFRLLNTEAFF. The rearrangement links TRBV29-1 to TRBJ1-1; no firm D call. The length of the CDR3 is 14 residues. Germline-derived CDR1 and CDR2 are SQVTM and ANQGSEA. The V and J ends lost 6 bases and 0 bases respectively, with 14 bases between them.

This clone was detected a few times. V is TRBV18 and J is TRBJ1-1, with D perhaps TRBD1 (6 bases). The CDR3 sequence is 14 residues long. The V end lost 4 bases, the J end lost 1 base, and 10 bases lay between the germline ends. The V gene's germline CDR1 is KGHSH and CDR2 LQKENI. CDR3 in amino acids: CASSLGQRNTEAFF. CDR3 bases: TGTGCCAGCTCACTGGGACAACGGAACACTGAAGCTTTCTTT.

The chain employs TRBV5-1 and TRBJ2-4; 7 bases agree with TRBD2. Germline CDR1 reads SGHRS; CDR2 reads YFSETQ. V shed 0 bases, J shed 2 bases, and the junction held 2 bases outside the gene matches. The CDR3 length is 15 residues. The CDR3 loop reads CASSLGGSTKNIQYF. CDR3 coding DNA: TGCGCCAGCAGCTTGGGCGGGAGTACCAAAAACATTCAGTACTTC.

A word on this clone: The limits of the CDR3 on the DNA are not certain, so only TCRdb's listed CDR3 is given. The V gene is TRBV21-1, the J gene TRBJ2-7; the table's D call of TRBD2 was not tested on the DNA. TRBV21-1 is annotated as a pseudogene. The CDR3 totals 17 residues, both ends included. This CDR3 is CASSKVVASGSSHEQYF.

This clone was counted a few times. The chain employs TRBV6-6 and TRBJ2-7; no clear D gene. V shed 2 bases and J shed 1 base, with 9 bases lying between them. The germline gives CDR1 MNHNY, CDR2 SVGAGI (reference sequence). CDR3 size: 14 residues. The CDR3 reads CASSYRGASYEQYF. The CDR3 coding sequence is TGTGCCAGCAGTTACCGCGGAGCGTCCTACGAGCAGTACTTC.

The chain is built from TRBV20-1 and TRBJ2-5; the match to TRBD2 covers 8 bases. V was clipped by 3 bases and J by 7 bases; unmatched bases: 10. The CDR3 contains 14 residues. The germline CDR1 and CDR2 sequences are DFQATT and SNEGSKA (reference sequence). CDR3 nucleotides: TGCAGTGCTAGTCTAACGGGACTAGTAGCGACCCAGTACTTC. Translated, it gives CSASLTGLVATQYF.

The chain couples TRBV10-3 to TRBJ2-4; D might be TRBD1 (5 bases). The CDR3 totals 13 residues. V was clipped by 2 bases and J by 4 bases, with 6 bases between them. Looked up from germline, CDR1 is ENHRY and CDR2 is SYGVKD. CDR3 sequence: CAISEDRKNIQYF. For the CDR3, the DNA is TGTGCCATCAGTGAGGACAGAAAAAACATTCAGTACTTC.

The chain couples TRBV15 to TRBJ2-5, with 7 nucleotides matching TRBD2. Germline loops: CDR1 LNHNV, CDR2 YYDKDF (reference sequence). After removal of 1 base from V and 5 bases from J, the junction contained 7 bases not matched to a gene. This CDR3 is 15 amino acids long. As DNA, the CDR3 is TGTGCCACCAGCAGAGTGCGGGAGCTTATCGAGACCCAGTACTTC. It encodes CATSRVRELIETQYF.

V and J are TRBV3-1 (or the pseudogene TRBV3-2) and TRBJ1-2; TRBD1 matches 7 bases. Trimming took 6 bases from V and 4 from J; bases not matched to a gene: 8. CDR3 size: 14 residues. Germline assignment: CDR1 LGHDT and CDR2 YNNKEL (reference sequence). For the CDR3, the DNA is TGTGCCAGCAGGCAGACCGGGACAGCCTATGGCTACACCTTC. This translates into CASRQTGTAYGYTF.